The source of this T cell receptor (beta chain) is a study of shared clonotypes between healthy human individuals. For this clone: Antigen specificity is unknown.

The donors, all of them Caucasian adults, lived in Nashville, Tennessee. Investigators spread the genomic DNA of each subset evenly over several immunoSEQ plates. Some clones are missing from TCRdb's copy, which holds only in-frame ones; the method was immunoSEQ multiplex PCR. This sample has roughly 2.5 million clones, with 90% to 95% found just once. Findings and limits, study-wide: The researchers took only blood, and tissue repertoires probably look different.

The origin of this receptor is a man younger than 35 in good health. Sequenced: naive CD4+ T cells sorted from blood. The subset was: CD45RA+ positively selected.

The CDR3 loop is CASSVTGPREQYF. The DNA for the CDR3 is TGTGCCAGCAGTGTAACAGGGCCGCGGGAGCAGTACTTC. The rearrangement links TRBV27 to TRBJ2-7, with a weak D call TRBD1 (6 bases). CDR1 and CDR2 from the germline V gene are MNHEY and SMNVEV (reference sequence). This CDR3 region has 13 residues. Trimming removed 5 bases at V and 7 bases at J, with 15 bases between.